This T cell receptor (beta chain) is drawn from a study of cytomegalovirus exposure and HLA in healthy donors (dated by TCRdb to the late 2010s). For the study in its entirety: In an earlier analysis of 550 to 750 of the donors, about 260 Gb of sequence data and approximately 120 million unique TCR beta sequences from some 170 million T cells were reported. The study used immunosequencing to profile the T cell repertoires of approximately 650 subjects and linked those repertoires to cytomegalovirus serostatus. Both class I and class II loci were covered by HLA typing, at four-digit resolution. Typing coverage varied by locus: about 629-640 donors for A, B, C, DRB1 and DQB1; some 520 for DQA1; approximately 610 for DPA1; 400 to 480 for DPB1. The study aimed to test whether cataloging public T cell receptors could reveal signatures of past pathogen exposure. A later genetic analysis used genome-wide SNP genotypes for about 60% of the roughly 700 donors, treating that subset as a discovery cohort. Every discovery cohort repertoire had been produced on one sequencing platform. To predict cytomegalovirus infection status, the study combined high-throughput TCR immunosequencing, statistical association of individual TCRs with disease status, and machine learning. An early release that covered roughly 600 HLA-typed donors contained 250 to 350 gigabases of sequencing data and 85 million to 100 million unique TCR sequences. The genetic ancestry cluster associated with self-reported Caucasian donors included 81% of the 300 to 450 genotyped donors. A later analysis re-examined previously published TCR beta repertoires from 600 to 700 donors and added high-resolution HLA genotyping to investigate patterns of TCR occurrence. The later analysis used no new phenotypic data to find candidate immune exposures, relying instead on TCR beta sequences and their occurrence across donors. Along with the roughly 610-subject first cohort, a separate validation cohort of over a hundred different subjects was used. An earlier analysis of some 500 of the donors used high-throughput TCR beta sequencing to judge whether each TCR beta V gene segment behaved as functional or pseudogenic. On average, around 240,000 unique TCR beta nucleotide sequences were sequenced per donor among some 430 genotyped donors of the cohort, with roughly 20% of those sequences being non-productive. Donor age, sex, ethnicity and CMV serostatus were compiled together with the repertoire data. Roughly 5 DR-DQ haplotypes were treated as single units for association and clustering because of strong linkage in the cohort.

Beyond this particular receptor, the publication reports: In a later analysis, HLA-associated TCR beta chains were found to be more clonally expanded and to have lower generation probabilities than equally common non-associated chains. A group of highly shared sequence variants was considered likely to be a technical artifact of the sequencing pipeline. In a later analysis, TCR association rates were found to vary across HLA loci, with the most associated TCRs seen for DRB1 alleles and the fewest for HLA-C alleles. A total of about 150 TCR beta chains were listed by the study as associated with cytomegalovirus. CMV serostatus was the only immune exposure information available for the cohort. The cohort was sequenced for TCR beta chains only, and without alpha or paired-chain data the features that could be detected were limited. Because counts were too low, more than 15 rarely observed V segments, including chromosome 9 orphons, were left out of the earlier analysis of a few hundred of the donors. A later analysis associated about 17,000 TCR beta sequences with specific HLA alleles at a false discovery rate of 0.05. When HLA alleles, especially DR and DQ, strongly co-occurred, attributing TCR associations to individual alleles was difficult. The authors suggested that the approach could potentially be generalized to other disease states and immunological phenotypes. A further reported finding was that TCR beta sequences accurately predicted the HLA-A and HLA-B alleles for most subjects in the first cohort. In a later analysis, several top co-occurrence clusters were reported to appear linked to parvovirus B19, influenza, CMV and Epstein-Barr virus. The classifier was reported to diagnose cytomegalovirus status with high specificity and sensitivity in both the original cohort and the validation cohort. An earlier analysis of some 590 of the donors showed that most TCR beta V segments appeared in productive rearrangements either about 87% or about 30% of the time, which broadly matched IMGT annotations. V-gene and J-gene trimming of TCR beta chains was associated with a missense DCLRE1C variant in a later genetic analysis, and the association was replicated in an independent cohort. In a later analysis, most CMV-associated TCR beta chains were found to appear HLA-restricted, with HLA associations seemingly driven largely by CMV exposure. Linkage disequilibrium might explain the correlated functional status among segregating V segments, but an unknown experimental factor could not be ruled out. In vitro tests confirmed that a few of the cytomegalovirus-associated TCR beta chains recognize cytomegalovirus antigens. In a later genetic analysis, fewer N-insertions in productive TCRs were reported among donors in an Asian-associated ancestry cluster than the approximately 710-donor mean. Most TCR sequences were seen in very few donors, while some public TCRs were found in many individuals. The presence/absence analyses assumed that sequencing depth was roughly uniform across donors, and that assumption may not be true. Because HLA typing was missing for some donors at each locus, association tests included only the typed subset.

The library relied on the immunoSEQ multiplex PCR assay. The multiplex PCR relied on a mix of 60 forward primers for TCR Vbeta segments and 13 reverse primers for TCR Jbeta segments. A multiplex PCR assay on genomic DNA amplified the CDR3 region of rearranged TCR beta genes. The Illumina HiSeq System was used to sequence the amplified TCR beta libraries as 87-base-pair reads. Per the authors' processing: In a later analysis, approximately 74 million unique TCR beta chains were counted across the 500 to 850 repertoires, and roughly 11 million of these chains were shared by at least two donors. Raw reads were error-corrected and collapsed into unique sequences with a nearest-neighbor algorithm that merged closely related sequences to remove PCR and sequencing errors. V, D and J gene segments were assigned by aligning CDR3 sequences to IMGT reference sequences. Each retained sequence needed at least a six-nucleotide match to both a V gene segment and a J gene segment. A rearrangement was called productive if the CDR3 had no stop codons and remained in frame with V and J, and every other rearrangement was called non-productive. Following IMGT convention, CDR3 was defined as the stretch from the second conserved V-encoded cysteine up to the conserved J-encoded phenylalanine. The earlier analysis of 587 of the donors excluded any sequence lacking an unambiguous match to a single V gene segment. An earlier analysis of 587 of the donors called V segments functional above 56.7% productive rearrangements and segregating when the between-donor standard deviation exceeded 5%. A statistical classification framework was built to diagnose cytomegalovirus status from the catalog of TCR beta chain sequences. In a later analysis, TCR nucleotide sequences were compared against IMGT/GENE-DB human TR gene sequences so that V and J genes could be assigned. Using the TCRdist pipeline, a later analysis assigned CDR3 sequences along with most-parsimonious VDJ recombination scenarios. In a later analysis, each TCR beta chain was defined by its CDR3 amino acid sequence together with its V-gene family, and reads lacking a unique V-gene family were excluded. In a later analysis, 450 to 600 highly shared, low-generation-probability nucleotide sequences were removed to address suspected cross-contamination and a sequencing artifact. For each public chain, a later analysis derived a clonal expansion index from normalized ranks of inferred template counts within each repertoire. In a later analysis, generation probabilities were computed with a VDJ recombination model fitted to out-of-frame rearrangements, and the resulting probabilities were checked against IGoR. In a later analysis, TCR-TCR, TCR-HLA and TCR-CMV co-occurrence was scored with hypergeometric tests, and a repertoire-size bias correction was applied to TCR pairs. In a later analysis, false discovery rates were estimated by permuting HLA or CMV assignments 20 times. In a later analysis, co-occurring TCRs were grouped using DBSCAN, and TCRdist sequence similarity was added for clustering within HLA-allele-positive subsets. Repertoires with fewer than 30,000 or more than 120,000 public chains were left out of co-occurrence clustering, as were several repertoires with anomalous nucleotide sharing. TCRdb took this table from immuneACCESS and kept in-frame rearrangements with V and J called. Such tables lack part of the clones; where checked against another copy, unresolved V genes explain under half of the gap, and the rest is unexplained. For V, J and clone size, that table is used; D and trimming come from the DNA. The sample's own table lists about 140,000 clones. Approximately 2% of the sample is in the top ten clones.

As concerns this clone: Its target antigen remains unknown.

The cohort was made up of about 610 healthy bone marrow donors. At the time of sampling, every cohort member was nominally healthy, though immune exposures that went unrecorded were likely present. The donor was CMV seronegative and was included in the group of around 320 seronegative cohort members. Each donor provided a peripheral blood sample, and peripheral blood mononuclear cells were used for TCR beta sequencing. Genomic DNA was extracted from the blood cell samples with the Qiagen DNeasy Blood Extraction Kit. This TCR derives from a woman under 30 in good health and CMV-seronegative. Sequencing input: PBMCs.

CDR3 protein: CASSYPLTGQQFF. The base sequence is TGTGCCAGCAGTTACCCCTTGACAGGGCAGCAGTTCTTC. The chain uses TRBV6-6 and TRBJ2-1, and 7 junction bases match TRBD1. The CDR1 and CDR2 encoded by the germline V gene (reference sequence) are MNHNY and SVGAGI. The CDR3 measures 13 amino acids from cysteine to phenylalanine. Just the 39-base CDR3 DNA is kept, in frame starting at base 1. Relative to germline, V is missing 2 bases and J is missing 11 bases, with 6 bases of the junction outside any gene match.